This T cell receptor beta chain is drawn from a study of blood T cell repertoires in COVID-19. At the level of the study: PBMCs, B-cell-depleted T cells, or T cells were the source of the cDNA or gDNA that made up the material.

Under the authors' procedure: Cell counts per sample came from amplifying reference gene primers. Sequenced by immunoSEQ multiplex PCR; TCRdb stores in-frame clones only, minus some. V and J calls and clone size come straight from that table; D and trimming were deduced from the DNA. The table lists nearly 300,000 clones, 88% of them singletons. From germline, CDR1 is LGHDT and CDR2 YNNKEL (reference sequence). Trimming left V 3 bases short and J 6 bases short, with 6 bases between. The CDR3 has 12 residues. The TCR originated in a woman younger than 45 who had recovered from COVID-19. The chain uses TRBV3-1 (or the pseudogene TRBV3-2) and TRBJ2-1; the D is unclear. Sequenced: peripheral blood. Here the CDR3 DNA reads TGTGCCAGCAGCCAGGCACGCAATGAGCAGTTCTTC. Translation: CASSQARNEQFF.